The clone carrying this TCR beta chain was picked up a small number of times. Antigen: not known. Each CDR3 protein gets one entry after TCRdb re-called the 5' RACE reads with MiXCR. In the table there are about 790,000 distinct CDR3 sequences, 15% to 20% of which are singletons. This sample stems from a study of identical twins. Overall study results and limits: Insertions were reduced in abundant cord blood beta clonotypes but not in memory repertoires.

This CDR3 contains 12 residues. The V and J ends lost 2 bases and 4 bases respectively, with 5 bases between them. Per the germline V gene, CDR1 is LGHDT and CDR2 is YNNKEL (reference sequence). This same sample was also part of a study on T cells expressing NK-cell markers. That source notes: The TCR beta repertoires originated in sorted CD3+CD56+NKG2C+, CD3+CD56+NKG2C- and CD3+CD56-NKG2C+ T cells.

V gene TRBV3-1 combines with J gene TRBJ1-1; D is unclear. The sample was PBMCs. The TCR originated in a young woman in good health. CDR3 in amino acids: CASSQSGTEAFF. CDR3 DNA sequence: TGTGCCAGCAGCCAATCGGGCACTGAAGCTTTCTTT.